This T cell receptor beta chain was recorded in a study of cytomegalovirus exposure and HLA in healthy donors. Study-wide context: As an earlier analysis found, 150 million to 200 million T cells yielded about 120 million unique TCR beta sequences.

J gave up 4 bases and V 7 bases, and 10 bases lay outside the gene matches. This CDR3 spans 15 amino acids. Germline V gene data show CDR1 as LNHDA and CDR2 as SQIVND (reference sequence). 13 Jbeta primers and 60 Vbeta primers were used for the PCR. Assay used: immunoSEQ multiplex PCR; TCRdb lists only in-frame clones, some missing. The table has 150,000 to 200,000 clones, roughly 74% seen once; the top ten hold about 4.9%. V and J are TRBV19 and TRBJ1-1, with 9 bases matching TRBD1. What was sequenced was PBMCs. The receptor's source is a male donor in good health and CMV-seronegative. CDR3 amino acids: CASTLGQGGGTEAFF. Written as DNA, the CDR3 is TGTGCCAGTACCCTGGGACAGGGCGGGGGCACTGAAGCTTTCTTT.